Below are 10 T cell receptor beta chains sequenced from a single sample in a study of T cells after posttransplantation cyclophosphamide. Cells defined as naive were viable CD3+CD4+ or CD3+CD8+ and CCR7+CD45RA+CD45RO-CD95-CD27+CD28+. Some clones are missing from TCRdb's copy, which holds only in-frame ones; the method was immunoSEQ multiplex PCR. The table has about 32,000 clones, roughly 90% seen once. Sequencing was performed on naive CD4+ T cells sorted from blood. Every receptor here comes from a man younger than 45 in good health and a related stem cell transplant donor.

The genes are TRBV7-9 and TRBJ1-3; D remains unclear. The CDR3 is 14 amino acids. From germline, CDR1 is SEHNR and CDR2 FQNEAQ (reference sequence). Trimming took 7 bases from V and 0 from J, leaving 10 bases between them. The CDR3 DNA sequence: TGTGCCAGCACCGAACCGGTCTCTGGAAACACCATATATTTT. Amino acid sequence: CASTEPVSGNTIYF.

The rearrangement joins TRBV7-6 to TRBJ2-7; 10 positions agree with TRBD1. The V gene end was trimmed by 0 bases and the J gene end by 7 bases; junction bases not matched to a gene: 15. Germline assignment: CDR1 SGHVS and CDR2 FNYEAQ. This CDR3 spans 18 amino acids. The CDR3 loop is CASSLAPPAGQGSFEQYF. CDR3 DNA: TGTGCCAGCAGCTTAGCCCCCCCCGCGGGACAGGGGAGTTTTGAGCAGTACTTC.

The V gene is TRBV6-1, the J gene TRBJ1-2; possibly TRBD1 for D (6 bases). This CDR3 spans 13 amino acids. Trimming stripped 9 bases from V and 4 bases from J, with 15 bases between. Germline V CDR1 and CDR2: MNHNS, SASEGT. This chain's CDR3 is CASGPEGVYGYTF. The CDR3 DNA reads as TGTGCCAGTGGCCCCGAGGGGGTCTATGGCTACACCTTC.

This clone appeared once. The rearrangement links TRBV5-4 to TRBJ2-7; D remains ambiguous. Germline V CDR1 and CDR2: SGHNT, YYREEE (reference sequence). This CDR3 has 14 amino acids. Trimming removed 2 bases from V and 3 bases from J, with 12 bases in between. The CDR3 nucleotides are TGTGCCAGCAGCTTAGGCGGCGGATACTACGAGCAGTACTTC. It is translated as CASSLGGGYYEQYF.

This chain links TRBV11-2 with TRBJ1-4; tentatively, D is TRBD1 (6 bases). This CDR3 is 16 amino acids long. The ends were cut back, 0 bases at V and 5 bases at J, with 13 bases in the middle. Germline CDR1 and CDR2: SGHAT and FQNNGV. The CDR3 DNA reads TGTGCCAGCAGCTTAGATCGGGGGGCGAACAATGAAAAACTGTTTTTT. It is translated as CASSLDRGANNEKLFF.

J is TRBJ1-2 and V is TRBV7-9; D is perhaps TRBD1 (5 bases). Germline V gene data show CDR1 as SEHNR and CDR2 as FQNEAQ (reference sequence). The V end was cut by 3 bases, the J end by 6 bases, with 11 bases between. CDR3 length equals 13 residues. The CDR3, as DNA: TGTGCCAGCAGCTTTCCCAGGGTTAATGGCTACACCTTC. This codes for CASSFPRVNGYTF.

V usage is TRBV7-9 and J usage is TRBJ2-2; tentative D call: TRBD1 (6 bases). Germline loops: CDR1 SEHNR, CDR2 FQNEAQ (reference sequence). This CDR3 spans 13 amino acids. Trimming removed 5 bases from V and 7 bases from J, with 11 bases in between. The CDR3 loop reads CASSPGTYGELFF. The CDR3 DNA follows: TGTGCCAGCAGCCCCGGGACATACGGGGAGCTGTTTTTT.

The table lists this clone with a count of one. The CDR3 sequence: CASSPWQGGYEQYF. The CDR3 coding sequence is TGCGCCAGCAGCCCCTGGCAGGGGGGTTACGAGCAGTACTTC. V usage is TRBV4-1 and J usage is TRBJ2-7; tentative D call: TRBD1 (7 bases). Trimming took off 4 bases at V and 4 bases at J, with 14 bases between the two ends. CDR1 is MGHRA and CDR2 is YSYEKL in the germline V gene. The CDR3 is 14 amino acids.

The table lists this clone with a count of one. The chain has TRBV6-1 and TRBJ1-2; TRBD1 agrees at 7 bases. The V gene end was trimmed by 1 base and the J gene end by 8 bases; junction bases not matched to a gene: 7. CDR1 is MNHNS, CDR2 SASEGT, per germline. The CDR3 length is 14 residues. This CDR3 reads CASSEGQGRGGYTF. The CDR3 DNA reads TGTGCCAGCAGTGAAGGACAGGGCCGGGGGGGCTACACCTTC.

This chain's CDR3 is CASSLRENYGYTF. Written as DNA, the CDR3 is TGTGCCAGCAGCTTAAGAGAGAACTATGGCTACACCTTC. The chain employs TRBV11-2 and TRBJ1-2; unclear D gene. Looked up from germline, CDR1 is SGHAT and CDR2 is FQNNGV. The CDR3 totals 13 residues. Between the trimmed V and J ends, which lost 2 bases and 2 bases, there was a span of 6 bases.